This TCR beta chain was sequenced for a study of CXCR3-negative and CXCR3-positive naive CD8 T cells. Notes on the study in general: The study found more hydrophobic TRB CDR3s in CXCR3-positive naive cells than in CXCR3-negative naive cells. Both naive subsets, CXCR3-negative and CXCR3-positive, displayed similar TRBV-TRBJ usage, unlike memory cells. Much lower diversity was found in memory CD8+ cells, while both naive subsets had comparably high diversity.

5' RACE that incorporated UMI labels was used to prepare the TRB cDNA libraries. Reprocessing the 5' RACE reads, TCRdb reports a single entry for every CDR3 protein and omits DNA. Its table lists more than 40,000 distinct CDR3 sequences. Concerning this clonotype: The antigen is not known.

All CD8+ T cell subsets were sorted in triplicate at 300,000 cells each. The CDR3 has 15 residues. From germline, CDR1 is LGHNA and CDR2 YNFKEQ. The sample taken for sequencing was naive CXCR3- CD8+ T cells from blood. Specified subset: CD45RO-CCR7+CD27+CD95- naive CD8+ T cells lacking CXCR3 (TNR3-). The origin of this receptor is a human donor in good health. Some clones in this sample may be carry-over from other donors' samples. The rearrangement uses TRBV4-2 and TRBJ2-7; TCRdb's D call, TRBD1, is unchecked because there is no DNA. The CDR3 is CASSQEWQGIETQYF.